The entry below gives a single TCR beta chain sequence along with its context. Its target is unknown. One junction end disagrees with the germline gene, perhaps due to a read error. The CDR3 sequence is 13 residues long. Germline assignment: CDR1 GTSNPN and CDR2 SVGIG (reference sequence). This entry belongs to a study of cytomegalovirus exposure and HLA in healthy donors. Overall study results and limits: The authors confirmed in vitro that a few CMV-associated chains were specific for CMV antigens. An analysis that came later showed most CMV-associated TCR beta chains appearing HLA-restricted.

The study ran its PCR with 60 Vbeta and 13 Jbeta primers. Generated by immunoSEQ multiplex PCR, the TCRdb table keeps only in-frame clones and is missing some. The sample yields about 200,000 clones, more than 65% seen once. This clonotype was obtained from a man aged 40-50 years in good health and CMV-seropositive. Sequences were obtained from PBMCs. V gene TRBV30 combines with J gene TRBJ2-2; 7 bases map to TRBD1. For the CDR3, the DNA is TGTGCCTGGGGAAACAGGGGACACCGGGGAGCTGTTTTT. Protein sequence: CAWGNRGHRGAVF.